This T cell receptor (beta chain) appears in the sequencing data of a study of T cell responses to AZD1222 COVID-19 vaccine (dated by TCRdb to the early 2020s). Context from the whole study: TCR sequencing was performed for over 230 trial participants, of whom about 200 were given two doses of AZD1222 and approximately 25 were given two doses of MenACWY control vaccine. Enrollment into the trials was organized by age into subgroups of 18-55, 56-69 and 70-plus years, and those subgroups contained about 160, 30 and 59 TCR-sequenced participants, respectively. What the research found in general, with its limitations: Only a handful of AZD1222 recipients were SARS-CoV-2 seropositive at baseline, limiting conclusions about previously exposed vaccinees. The whole spike protein was spanned by vaccine-associated CD4 TCRs, and dominant responses were seen in regions 160-218 and 743-854. Because no day 14 peak-response samples were available, repertoires were characterized only after the peak T cell response. Participants were mostly white British and included more females than males, and it was suggested by the authors that clonal diversity may have been underestimated. Reportedly, close to half of the unique spike-specific TCRs recognized epitopes lying outside the regions that are mutated in the B.1.351 and B.1.1.7 variants. A significant rise in spike-specific TCR breadth and depth was observed after two AZD1222 doses relative to day 0 and relative to MenACWY recipients. The 56-69-year group was small, and its depth increase did not reach significance, likely because of low power.

Points on this clone: There is no known antigen for this receptor. Base quality data are lacking; no much larger clone is found one base away.

The CDR3 holds 15 amino acids from the cysteine to the phenylalanine. Of the read, only the CDR3 DNA is kept; its 45 bases are in frame from base 1. For CDR1 and CDR2, the germline V gene lists SGHTA and FQGNSA. Trimming accounts for 3 bases at V and 7 bases at J, while the number of junction bases matched to no gene is 6. The time point label here, explained by the study, means: baseline before first vaccination. The sample's treatment or condition label, in plain terms: meningococcal conjugate vaccine given as trial control. Samples from vaccinated people were obtained from the UK trials COV001 and COV002, which included a single-blind randomized controlled phase 2/3 trial of AZD1222 (ChAdOx1 nCoV-19) in healthy adults. For TCRbeta chain sequencing, PBMC samples were collected from trial participants at day 0 and at day 28 after the second dose. The CDR3 regions of human TCRbeta chains were subjected to immunosequencing. For the original study's pipeline: Repertoire TCRs were matched against a reference library of SARS-CoV-2-specific TCRs generated with the MIRA antigen-specificity platform. Breadth was defined as the fraction of unique TCRs that were SARS-CoV-2-associated, and depth was defined as the fraction of total T cells that were SARS-CoV-2-associated. Using the MIRA data, each spike-specific TCR was mapped to the spike region that the TCR reacts to and placed in a CD4 or CD8 class. Log10-transformed breadth and depth values were compared by one-way ANOVA with Sidak's multiple comparisons tests. TCRdb carries this immuneACCESS record with in-frame sequences only. Its versions omit some clonotypes, under half of them owing to an unresolved V gene in the studies checked, with the rest unexplained. V and J calls and clone size are as listed in that table; D and trimming were resolved from the DNA. This sample holds 53,000 or so clones; around 85% were observed only once. The biggest ten clones account for about 21% of the sample.

The chain is assembled from TRBV7-2 and TRBJ1-5; TRBD1 fits 10 bases in the junction. This clonotype originated in an adult in good health. Specimen: peripheral blood, collected on day 0 of MenACWY control vaccination. The nucleotide sequence reads TGTGCCAGCAGCTTCAGGACAGGGGGGGAACAGCCCCAGCATTTT. Protein translation: CASSFRTGGEQPQHF.